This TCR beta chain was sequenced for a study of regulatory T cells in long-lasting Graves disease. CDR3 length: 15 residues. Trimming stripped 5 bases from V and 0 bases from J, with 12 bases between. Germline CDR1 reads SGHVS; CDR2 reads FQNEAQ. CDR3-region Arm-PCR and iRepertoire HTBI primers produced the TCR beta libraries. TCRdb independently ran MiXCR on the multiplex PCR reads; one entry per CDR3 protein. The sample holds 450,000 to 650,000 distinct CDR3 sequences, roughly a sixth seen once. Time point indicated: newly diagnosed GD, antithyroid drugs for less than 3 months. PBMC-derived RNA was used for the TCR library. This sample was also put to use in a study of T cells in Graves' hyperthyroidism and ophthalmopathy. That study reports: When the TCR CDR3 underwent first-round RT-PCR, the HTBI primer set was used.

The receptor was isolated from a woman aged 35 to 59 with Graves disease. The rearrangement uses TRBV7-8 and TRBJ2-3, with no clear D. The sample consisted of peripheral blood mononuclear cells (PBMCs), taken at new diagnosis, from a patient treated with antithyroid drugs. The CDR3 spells CASSARQASTDTQYF. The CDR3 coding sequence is TGTGCCAGCAGCGCAAGACAAGCTAGCACAGATACGCAGTATTTT.